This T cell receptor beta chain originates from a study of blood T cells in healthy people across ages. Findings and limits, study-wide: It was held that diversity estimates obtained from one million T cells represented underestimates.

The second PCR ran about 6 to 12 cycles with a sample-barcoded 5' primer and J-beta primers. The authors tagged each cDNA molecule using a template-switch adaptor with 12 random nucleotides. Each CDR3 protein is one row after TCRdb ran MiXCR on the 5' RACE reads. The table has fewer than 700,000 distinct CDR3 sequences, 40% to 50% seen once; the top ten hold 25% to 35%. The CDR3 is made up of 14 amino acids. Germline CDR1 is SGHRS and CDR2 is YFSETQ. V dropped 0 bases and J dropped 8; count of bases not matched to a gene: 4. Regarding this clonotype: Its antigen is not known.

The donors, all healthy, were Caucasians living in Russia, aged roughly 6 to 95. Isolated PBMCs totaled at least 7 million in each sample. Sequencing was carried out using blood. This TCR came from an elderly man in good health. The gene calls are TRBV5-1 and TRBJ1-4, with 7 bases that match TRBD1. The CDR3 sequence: CASSLEGAWEKLFF. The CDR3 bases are TGCGCCAGCAGCTTGGAGGGGGCATGGGAAAAACTGTTTTTT.